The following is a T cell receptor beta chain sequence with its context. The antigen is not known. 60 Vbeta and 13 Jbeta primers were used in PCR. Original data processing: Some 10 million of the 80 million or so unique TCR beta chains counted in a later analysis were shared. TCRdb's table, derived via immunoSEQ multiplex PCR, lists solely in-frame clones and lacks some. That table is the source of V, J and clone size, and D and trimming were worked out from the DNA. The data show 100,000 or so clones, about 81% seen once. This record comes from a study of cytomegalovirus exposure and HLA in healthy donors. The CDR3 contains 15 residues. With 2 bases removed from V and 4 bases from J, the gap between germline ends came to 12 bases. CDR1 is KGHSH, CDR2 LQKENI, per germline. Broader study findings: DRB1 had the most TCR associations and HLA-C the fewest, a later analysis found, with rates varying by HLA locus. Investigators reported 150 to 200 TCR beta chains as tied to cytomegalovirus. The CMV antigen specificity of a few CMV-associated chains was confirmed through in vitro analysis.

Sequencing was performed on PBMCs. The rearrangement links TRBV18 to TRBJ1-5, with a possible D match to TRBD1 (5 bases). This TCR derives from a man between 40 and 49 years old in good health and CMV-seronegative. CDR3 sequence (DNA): TGTGCCAGCTCACCATCGGCAGGGTGGAATCAGCCCCAGCATTTT. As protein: CASSPSAGWNQPQHF.